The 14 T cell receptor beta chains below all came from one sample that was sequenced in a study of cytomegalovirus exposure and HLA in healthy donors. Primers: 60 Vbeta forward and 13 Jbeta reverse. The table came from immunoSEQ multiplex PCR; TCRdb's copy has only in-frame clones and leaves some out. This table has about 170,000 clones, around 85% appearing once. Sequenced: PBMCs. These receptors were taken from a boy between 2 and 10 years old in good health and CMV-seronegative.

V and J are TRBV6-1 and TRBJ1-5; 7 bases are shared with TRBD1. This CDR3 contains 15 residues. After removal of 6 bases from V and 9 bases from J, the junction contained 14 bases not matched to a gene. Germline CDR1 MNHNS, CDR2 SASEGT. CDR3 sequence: CASRAVRGSRTPQHF. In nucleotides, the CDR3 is TGTGCCAGCAGGGCAGTCAGGGGGAGCCGCACGCCCCAGCATTTT.

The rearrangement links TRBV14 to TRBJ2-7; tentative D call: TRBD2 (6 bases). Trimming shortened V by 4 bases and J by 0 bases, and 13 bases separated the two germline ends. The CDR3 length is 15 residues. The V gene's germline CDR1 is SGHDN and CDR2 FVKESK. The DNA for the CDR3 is TGTGCCAGCAGCCCGACTAGACCCTCCTCCTACGAGCAGTACTTC. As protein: CASSPTRPSSYEQYF.

Written as DNA, the CDR3 is TGTGCCAGCAGCTTATCGGCCGGGACAGGGTACAATGAAAAACTGTTTTTT. Encoded protein: CASSLSAGTGYNEKLFF. The V and J genes are TRBV7-2 and TRBJ1-4, with TRBD1 matching 9 bases. The length of the CDR3 is 17 residues. Germline-derived CDR1 and CDR2 are SGHTA and FQGNSA. V dropped 2 bases and J dropped 5; count of bases not matched to a gene: 9.

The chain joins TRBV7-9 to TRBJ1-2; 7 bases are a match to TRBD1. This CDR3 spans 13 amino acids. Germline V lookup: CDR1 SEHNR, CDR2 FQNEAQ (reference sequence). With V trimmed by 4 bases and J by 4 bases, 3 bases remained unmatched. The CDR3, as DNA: TGTGCCAGCAGCTACGGACAGGCCTATGGCTACACCTTC. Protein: CASSYGQAYGYTF. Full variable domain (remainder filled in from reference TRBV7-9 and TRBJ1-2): DTGVSQNPRHKITKRGQNVTFRCDPISEHNRLYWYRQTLGQGPEFLTYFQNEAQLEKSRLLSDRFSAERPKGSFSTLEIQRTEQGDSAMYLCASSYGQAYGYTFGSGTRLTVV.

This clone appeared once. CDR3 protein: CASSEAGTYGSPLHF. CDR3 bases: TGTGCCAGCAGTGAAGCCGGGACATATGGTTCACCCCTCCACTTT. V and J are TRBV6-1 and TRBJ1-6; D is perhaps TRBD1 (6 bases). Germline CDR1 reads MNHNS; CDR2 reads SASEGT. V lost 0 bases to trimming and J lost 9 bases, with 12 bases between them. This CDR3 spans 15 amino acids.

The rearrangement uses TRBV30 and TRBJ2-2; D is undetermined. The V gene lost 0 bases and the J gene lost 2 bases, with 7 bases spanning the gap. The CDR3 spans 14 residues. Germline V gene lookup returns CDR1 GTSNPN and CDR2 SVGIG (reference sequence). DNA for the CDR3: TGTGCCTGGAGTGTGCCGCGAAACACCGGGGAGCTGTTTTTT. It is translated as CAWSVPRNTGELFF.

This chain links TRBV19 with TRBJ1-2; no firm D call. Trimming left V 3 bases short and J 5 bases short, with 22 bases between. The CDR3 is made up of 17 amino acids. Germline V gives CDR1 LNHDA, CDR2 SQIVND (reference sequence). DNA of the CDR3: TGTGCCAGTAGTATCCCTACGTCCGGGAGCGAACTTTATGGCTACACCTTC. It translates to CASSIPTSGSELYGYTF.

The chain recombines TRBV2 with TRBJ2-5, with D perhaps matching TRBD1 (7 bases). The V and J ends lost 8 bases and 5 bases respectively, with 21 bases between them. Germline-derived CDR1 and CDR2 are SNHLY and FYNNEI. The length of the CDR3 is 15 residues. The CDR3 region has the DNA TGTGCCAGCGCGCGGGACAGCATGGCAGGGGAGACCCAGTACTTC. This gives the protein CASARDSMAGETQYF.

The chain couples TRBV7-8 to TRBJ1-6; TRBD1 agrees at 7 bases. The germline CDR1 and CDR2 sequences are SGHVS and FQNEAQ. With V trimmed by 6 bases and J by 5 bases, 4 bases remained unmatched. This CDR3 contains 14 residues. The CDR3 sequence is CASRRTGDNSPLHF. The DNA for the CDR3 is TGTGCCAGCAGGAGGACAGGAGATAATTCACCCCTCCACTTT.

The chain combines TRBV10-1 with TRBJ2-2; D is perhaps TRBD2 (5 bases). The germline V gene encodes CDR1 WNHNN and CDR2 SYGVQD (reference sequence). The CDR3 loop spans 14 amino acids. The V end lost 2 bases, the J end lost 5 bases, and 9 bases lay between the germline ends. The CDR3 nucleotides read TGCGCCAGCAGTGAGGTAGCGAGTACCGGGGAGCTGTTTTTT. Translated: CASSEVASTGELFF.

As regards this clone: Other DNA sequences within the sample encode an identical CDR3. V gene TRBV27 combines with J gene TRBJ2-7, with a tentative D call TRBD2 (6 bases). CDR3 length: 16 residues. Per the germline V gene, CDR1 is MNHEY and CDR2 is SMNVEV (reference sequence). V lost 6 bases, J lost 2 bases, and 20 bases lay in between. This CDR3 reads CASSLTPGLVPYEQYV. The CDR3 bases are TGTGCCAGCAGCCTGACCCCGGGACTGGTGCCCTACGAGCAGTACGTC.

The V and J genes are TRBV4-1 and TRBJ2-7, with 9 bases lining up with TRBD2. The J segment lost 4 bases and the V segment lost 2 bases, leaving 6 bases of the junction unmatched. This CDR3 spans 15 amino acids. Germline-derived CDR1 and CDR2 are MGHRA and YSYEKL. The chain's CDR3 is CASSQIAGVGYEQYF. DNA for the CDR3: TGCGCCAGCAGCCAAATAGCGGGAGTTGGGTACGAGCAGTACTTC.

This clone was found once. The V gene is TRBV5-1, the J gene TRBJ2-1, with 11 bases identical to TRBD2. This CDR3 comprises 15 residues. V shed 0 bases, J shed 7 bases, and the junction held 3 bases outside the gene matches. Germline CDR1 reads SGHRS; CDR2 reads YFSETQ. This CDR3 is CASSLALAGVNEQFF. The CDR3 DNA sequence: TGCGCCAGCAGCTTGGCACTAGCGGGAGTAAATGAGCAGTTCTTC.

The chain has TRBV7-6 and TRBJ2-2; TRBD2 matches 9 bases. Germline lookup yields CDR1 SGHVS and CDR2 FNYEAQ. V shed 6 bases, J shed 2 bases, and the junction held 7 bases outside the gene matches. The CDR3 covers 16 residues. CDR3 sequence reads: CASSLDLAGNTGELFF. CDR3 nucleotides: TGTGCCAGCAGTTTGGATCTAGCGGGAAACACCGGGGAGCTGTTTTTT.